This is a list of T cell receptor beta chains from one sample in a study of T cells in tuberculosis. Repertoires were generated with immunoSEQ multiplex PCR, while TCRdb's copy carries only in-frame clones and drops some. In the table there are 40,000 to 50,000 clones, approximately 95% of which are singletons. Sequencing was carried out using PBMCs. The receptors here all came from a donor aged 10 to 29 with latent tuberculosis or without tuberculosis infection. Both conserved end residues are part of each CDR3. Each record gives: J gene, D gene, V gene, CDR3 DNA, CDR3 protein. D genes are given only for firm matches.

j_call: TRBJ2-5
d_call: TRBD1
v_call: TRBV19
cdr3_nt: TGTGCCAGTTCAAAAAGCCGGGACAGCCAAGAGACCCAGTACTTC
cdr3_aa: CASSKSRDSQETQYF

j_call: TRBJ1-1
d_call: TRBD1
v_call: TRBV10-1
cdr3_nt: TGCGCCAGCAGTTACCTCCGGGACAGGGGACCCACTGAAGCTTTCTTT
cdr3_aa: CASSYLRDRGPTEAFF

j_call: TRBJ1-5
d_call: -
v_call: TRBV6-1
cdr3_nt: TGTGCCAGCAGAAGAGGGGGGGGTCAGCCCCAGCATTTT
cdr3_aa: CASRRGGGQPQHF

j_call: TRBJ2-3
d_call: TRBD2
v_call: TRBV5-1
cdr3_nt: TGCGCCAGCAGCTTGTCCCGAGGCCTAGCGGTTCGTGATACGCAGTATTTT
cdr3_aa: CASSLSRGLAVRDTQYF

j_call: TRBJ1-2
d_call: TRBD1
v_call: TRBV18
cdr3_nt: TGTGCCAGCTCACCAGACAGGGACTATGGCTACACCTTC
cdr3_aa: CASSPDRDYGYTF

j_call: TRBJ1-1
d_call: TRBD1
v_call: TRBV6-5
cdr3_nt: TGTGCCAGCGCCACAGGGGGCACTGAAGCTTTCTTT
cdr3_aa: CASATGGTEAFF

j_call: TRBJ1-4
d_call: TRBD1
v_call: TRBV28
cdr3_nt: TGTGCCAGCACCGGGACAGGGGGTGCGCTAAAACTGTTTTTT
cdr3_aa: CASTGTGGALKLFF

j_call: TRBJ2-5
d_call: TRBD1
v_call: TRBV6-4
cdr3_nt: TGTGCCAGCAGCATTCGTGTAGGCAGGGGGCCGTACCAAGAGACCCAGTACTTC
cdr3_aa: CASSIRVGRGPYQETQYF

j_call: TRBJ1-2
d_call: TRBD1
v_call: TRBV19
cdr3_nt: TGTGCCAGTAGTATGGATGGGACAGGGGGCTCCCGTGGCTACACCTTC
cdr3_aa: CASSMDGTGGSRGYTF

j_call: TRBJ2-2
d_call: -
v_call: TRBV28
cdr3_nt: TGTGCCAGCAGTACACCCGGCGGGGGCGCGATCGGGGAGCTGTTTTTT
cdr3_aa: CASSTPGGGAIGELFF

j_call: TRBJ2-3
d_call: TRBD1
v_call: TRBV5-1
cdr3_nt: TGCGCCAGCAGCTTGGAGGACAGGCGAAGGGTCAGCACAGATACGCAGTATTTT
cdr3_aa: CASSLEDRRRVSTDTQYF

j_call: TRBJ1-6
d_call: TRBD1
v_call: TRBV6-5
cdr3_nt: TGTGCCAGCTCCCTCGACGGGACAGGGGCTTCACCCCTCCACTTT
cdr3_aa: CASSLDGTGASPLHF

j_call: TRBJ2-6
d_call: TRBD1
v_call: TRBV28
cdr3_nt: TGTGCCAGCACCCCAGGGACAGCTTCTGGGGCCAACGTCCTGACTTTC
cdr3_aa: CASTPGTASGANVLTF

j_call: TRBJ2-2
d_call: -
v_call: TRBV5-1
cdr3_nt: TGCGCCAGCAGCTTACAGGGCGGGAACACCGGGGAGCTGTTTTTT
cdr3_aa: CASSLQGGNTGELFF

j_call: TRBJ1-1
d_call: -
v_call: TRBV14
cdr3_nt: TGTGCCAGCAGGGCGGGGGTCACTGAAGCTTTCTTT
cdr3_aa: CASRAGVTEAFF

j_call: TRBJ1-1
d_call: -
v_call: TRBV5-4
cdr3_nt: TGTGCCAGCAGCTTGGCCAGGGCGAACACTGAAGCTTTCTTT
cdr3_aa: CASSLARANTEAFF

j_call: TRBJ2-1
d_call: -
v_call: TRBV9
cdr3_nt: TGTGCCAGCAGCGTAGACGGTTCCTACAATGAGCAGTTCTTC
cdr3_aa: CASSVDGSYNEQFF

j_call: TRBJ2-2
d_call: -
v_call: TRBV29-1
cdr3_nt: TGCAGCGCTAGAGACCGTGGGTTAACCGGGGAGCTGTTTTTT
cdr3_aa: CSARDRGLTGELFF